This passage covers 30 T cell receptor beta chains from one sample sequenced in a study of cytomegalovirus exposure and HLA in healthy donors. The PCR had 60 Vbeta and 13 Jbeta primers. TCRdb's table, derived via immunoSEQ multiplex PCR, lists solely in-frame clones and lacks some. The sample yields 87,000 or so clones, around 64% seen once. Sequencing was done on a sample of PBMCs. The receptors come from a man aged 60 to 75 in good health and CMV-seronegative.

This chain links TRBV5-1 with TRBJ2-7; 8 positions match TRBD2. Per germline, CDR1 SGHRS and CDR2 YFSETQ. V dropped 0 bases and J dropped 0; count of bases not matched to a gene: 2. The CDR3 is made up of 15 amino acids. The CDR3 DNA reads as TGCGCCAGCAGCTTGGTAACTAGCGGCTCCTACGAGCAGTACTTC. This gives the protein CASSLVTSGSYEQYF.

Of note for this clone: Different DNA sequences within this sample yield the same CDR3. This chain links TRBV6-1 with TRBJ1-1; weak D call: TRBD1 (6 bases). This CDR3 is built from 11 residues. CDR1 and CDR2 from the germline V gene are MNHNS and SASEGT. The V end lost 4 bases, the J end lost 8 bases, and 8 bases lay between the germline ends. CDR3 DNA sequence: TGTGCCAGCAGTGTCGACAGGGAAGCTTTCTTT. This codes for CASSVDREAFF.

The V call is TRBV7-9, the J call TRBJ2-3; possibly TRBD2 for D (6 bases). Germline lookup yields CDR1 SEHNR and CDR2 FQNEAQ (reference sequence). The CDR3 runs to 13 residues. Trimming removed 5 bases at V and 6 bases at J, with 12 bases between. CDR3 sequence (DNA): TGTGCCAGCAGCATTAGCGGTGCCGATACGCAGTATTTT. Residues: CASSISGADTQYF. Complete variable domain (other parts from reference TRBV7-9 and TRBJ2-3): DTGVSQNPRHKITKRGQNVTFRCDPISEHNRLYWYRQTLGQGPEFLTYFQNEAQLEKSRLLSDRFSAERPKGSFSTLEIQRTEQGDSAMYLCASSISGADTQYFGPGTRLTVL.

The V call is TRBV5-1, the J call TRBJ2-5; 7 nucleotides agree with TRBD2. The DNA matches TRBJ2-7 better at its end, which makes the J call doubtful. This CDR3 has 14 residues. Germline V gene lookup returns CDR1 SGHRS and CDR2 YFSETQ. The CDR3 spells CASSLQAGPYEQYF. The CDR3, as DNA: TGCGCCAGCAGCTTGCAAGCGGGGCCCTACGAGCAGTACTTC.

The CDR3 nucleotides are TGCAGCGTCGAAAAACAGAATTCCTACGAGCAGTACTTC. Its protein product is CSVEKQNSYEQYF. The chain has TRBV29-1 and TRBJ2-7; D unclear. V was trimmed by 6 bases and J by 1 base, leaving 13 bases between them. CDR3 length: 13 residues. Germline CDR1 is SQVTM and CDR2 is ANQGSEA.

The gene calls are TRBV5-6 and TRBJ2-2; 7 nucleotides agree with TRBD1. Germline loops: CDR1 SGHDT, CDR2 YYEEEE. The J segment lost 4 bases and the V segment lost 4 bases, leaving 4 bases of the junction unmatched. The CDR3 spans 14 residues. CDR3 coding DNA: TGTGCCAGCAGCCCAACAGGGGTCACCGGGGAGCTGTTTTTT. Its translation is CASSPTGVTGELFF.

The chain links TRBV7-2 to TRBJ2-7; D is possibly TRBD1 (6 bases). The CDR3 totals 16 residues. Trimming removed 6 bases at V and 4 bases at J, with 22 bases between. Germline V gives CDR1 SGHTA, CDR2 FQGNSA. CDR3 sequence: CASRQAPGRGVYEQYF. DNA of the CDR3: TGTGCCAGCAGGCAAGCGCCAGGCAGGGGAGTATACGAGCAGTACTTC.

The CDR3 spells CASGGLAVTGELFF. In nucleotides, the CDR3 is TGTGCCAGCGGCGGACTAGCGGTTACCGGGGAGCTGTTTTTT. The gene calls are TRBV7-9 and TRBJ2-2, with 10 bases lining up with TRBD2. J lost 5 bases, V lost 8 bases, and 5 bases had no gene match. Germline CDR1 SEHNR, CDR2 FQNEAQ (reference sequence). This CDR3 has 14 residues. Complete variable domain (other parts from reference TRBV7-9 and TRBJ2-2): DTGVSQNPRHKITKRGQNVTFRCDPISEHNRLYWYRQTLGQGPEFLTYFQNEAQLEKSRLLSDRFSAERPKGSFSTLEIQRTEQGDSAMYLCASGGLAVTGELFFGEGSRLTVL.

This clone was counted only a few times. CDR3 region: CASSLGQAPNSPLHF. The CDR3 bases are TGCGCCAGCAGCTTGGGACAGGCCCCTAATTCACCCCTCCACTTT. The chain carries TRBV5-1 and TRBJ1-6, with D perhaps matching TRBD1 (6 bases). Trimming shortened V by 0 bases and J by 6 bases, and 10 bases separated the two germline ends. Germline V CDR1 and CDR2: SGHRS, YFSETQ. CDR3 size: 15 residues.

The rearrangement links TRBV19 to TRBJ2-7, with a tentative D call TRBD1 (6 bases). V lost 5 bases to trimming and J lost 0 bases, with 11 bases between them. The CDR3 consists of 14 residues. The germline CDR1 and CDR2 sequences are LNHDA and SQIVND (reference sequence). CDR3 loop: CASSPRQDSYEQYF. The CDR3, as DNA: TGTGCCAGTAGTCCTCGACAGGACTCCTACGAGCAGTACTTC. Full variable domain (remainder filled in from reference TRBV19 and TRBJ2-7): DGGITQSPKYLFRKEGQNVTLSCEQNLNHDAMYWYRQDPGQGLRLIYYSQIVNDFQKGDIAEGYSVSREKKESFPLTVTSAQKNPTAFYLCASSPRQDSYEQYFGPGTRLTVT.

The CDR3 sequence is CASSEFHSNQPQHF. CDR3 bases: TGTGCCAGCAGCGAGTTCCATAGCAATCAGCCCCAGCATTTT. The gene calls are TRBV6-1 and TRBJ1-5; D is unclear. Trimming pared 6 bases from V and 0 bases from J, leaving 9 bases between. This CDR3 has 14 residues. Germline lookup yields CDR1 MNHNS and CDR2 SASEGT.

This clone came up a few times. The V gene is TRBV5-4, the J gene TRBJ2-7, with D possibly TRBD2 on 6 matching bases. The CDR3 totals 15 residues. The V gene's germline CDR1 is SGHNT and CDR2 YYREEE (reference sequence). V lost 4 bases and J lost 3, with 17 bases in between. This chain's CDR3 is CASSQIIGGFYEQYF. The CDR3 DNA follows: TGTGCCAGCAGCCAAATCATAGGAGGGTTCTACGAGCAGTACTTC.

This rearrangement joins TRBV2 to TRBJ2-7; a possible D gene is TRBD2 (5 bases). Per the germline V gene, CDR1 is SNHLY and CDR2 is FYNNEI. The CDR3 loop spans 13 amino acids. Trimming removed 9 bases from V and 6 bases from J, with 18 bases in between. The CDR3 sequence: CASNLRRTGEQYF. The CDR3, as DNA: TGTGCCAGTAACTTGAGGAGGACGGGCGAGCAGTACTTC.

This clone appeared a few times. The V call is TRBV5-6, the J call TRBJ1-6; D unresolved. This CDR3 contains 14 residues. From germline, CDR1 is SGHDT and CDR2 YYEEEE. The V end was cut by 4 bases, the J end by 4 bases, with 9 bases between. The CDR3 bases are TGTGCCAGCAGCCCCACAGTTTATAATTCACCCCTCCACTTT. Amino acids: CASSPTVYNSPLHF.

The chain carries TRBV7-9 and TRBJ2-7, with 9 bases matching TRBD1. Germline loops: CDR1 SEHNR, CDR2 FQNEAQ (reference sequence). This CDR3 contains 14 residues. The J segment lost 6 bases and the V segment lost 4 bases, leaving 7 bases of the junction unmatched. The CDR3 loop is CASSYWDREGEQYF. The DNA for the CDR3 is TGTGCCAGCAGCTATTGGGACAGGGAGGGCGAGCAGTACTTC.

The chain is built from TRBV5-6 and TRBJ2-7; D remains ambiguous. V was shortened by 4 bases and J by 0 bases, with 11 bases between the two germline ends. Germline V gives CDR1 SGHDT, CDR2 YYEEEE. CDR3 length equals 14 residues. Written as DNA, the CDR3 is TGTGCCAGCAGCCTCGGTCTGAGCTCCTACGAGCAGTACTTC. Amino acid sequence: CASSLGLSSYEQYF. The full variable domain, in which reference TRBV5-6 and TRBJ2-7 provide the parts outside the CDR3, is DAGVTQSPTHLIKTRGQQVTLRCSPKSGHDTVSWYQQALGQGPQFIFQYYEEEERQRGNFPDRFSGHQFPNYSSELNVNALLLGDSALYLCASSLGLSSYEQYFGPGTRLTVT.

The chain combines TRBV7-9 with TRBJ2-1; D is unresolved. The V end lost 8 bases, the J end lost 6 bases, and 8 bases lay between the germline ends. The CDR3 contains 11 residues. CDR1 and CDR2 from the germline V gene are SEHNR and FQNEAQ (reference sequence). This CDR3 reads CASDRGNEQFF. CDR3 bases: TGTGCCAGCGACCGAGGCAATGAGCAGTTCTTC.

The chain joins TRBV2 to TRBJ1-1; D is possibly TRBD1 (6 bases). The V and J ends lost 7 bases and 3 bases respectively, with 12 bases between them. This CDR3 has 13 residues. The germline V gene encodes CDR1 SNHLY and CDR2 FYNNEI. DNA for the CDR3: TGTGCCAGCAATGGGCAGGGGTACACTGAAGCTTTCTTT. This codes for CASNGQGYTEAFF.

About this clone: Germline and junction disagree at one end, which may indicate a read error. This chain joins TRBV7-9 and TRBJ2-3; 8 bases match TRBD1. CDR1 is SEHNR and CDR2 is FQNEAQ in the germline V gene (reference sequence). The CDR3 contains 16 residues. The CDR3 region has the DNA TGTTCCAGCAGCCCTCGGACAGGGATGAGCACAGATACGCAGTATTTT. Protein sequence: CSSSPRTGMSTDTQYF.

V is TRBV2 and J is TRBJ2-7, with a weak D call TRBD2 (6 bases). Germline CDR1 is SNHLY and CDR2 is FYNNEI. CDR3 length equals 17 residues. Trimming pared 4 bases from V and 3 bases from J, leaving 22 bases between. For the CDR3, the DNA is TGTGCCAGCAGTGTTAGTCGTCTCCTGCGGGGAGTCTACGAGCAGTACTTC. This sequence encodes CASSVSRLLRGVYEQYF. Looking up the rest from reference TRBV2 and TRBJ2-7 gives the full variable domain: EPEVTQTPSHQVTQMGQEVILRCVPISNHLYFYWYRQILGQKVEFLVSFYNNEISEKSEIFDDQFSVERPDGSNFTLKIRSTKLEDSAMYFCASSVSRLLRGVYEQYFGPGTRLTVT.

Comment on this clone: A junction end diverges from the germline sequence, so it may reflect a read error. This chain joins TRBV7-9 and TRBJ1-3; TRBD1 is a possible D gene (5 bases). This CDR3 is 16 amino acids long. Per germline, CDR1 SEHNR and CDR2 FQNEAQ (reference sequence). Written as DNA, the CDR3 is TGTTCCAGCAGCTCTCCAGGCGGGGGAGCTGGAAACACCATATATTTT. Translated: CSSSSPGGGAGNTIYF.

The chain recombines TRBV9 with TRBJ2-7; 9 bases fit TRBD2. Germline CDR1 SGDLS, CDR2 YYNGEE. J lost 4 bases, V lost 0 bases, and 8 bases had no gene match. The CDR3 spans 16 residues. CDR3 region: CASSVGLAGMNYEQYF. Written as DNA, the CDR3 is TGTGCCAGCAGCGTAGGGCTAGCGGGGATGAATTACGAGCAGTACTTC.

The J gene is TRBJ1-5, the V gene TRBV2, with a weak D call TRBD1 (5 bases). V was clipped by 4 bases and J by 3 bases, with 10 bases between them. This CDR3 is built from 14 residues. In germline, CDR1 is SNHLY, CDR2 FYNNEI. As DNA, the CDR3 is TGTGCCAGCAGTGGCGACAGCCACAATCAGCCCCAGCATTTT. This encodes CASSGDSHNQPQHF.

The rearrangement links TRBV27 to TRBJ2-1, with D possibly matching TRBD2 (6 bases). The CDR3 sequence is 15 residues long. The V gene lost 2 bases and the J gene lost 0 bases, with 8 bases spanning the gap. Germline lookup yields CDR1 MNHEY and CDR2 SMNVEV (reference sequence). The CDR3 region is CASSLAGPSYNEQFF. CDR3 coding DNA: TGTGCCAGCAGTTTAGCGGGACCCTCCTACAATGAGCAGTTCTTC.

A few counts support this clone. The J gene is TRBJ2-1, the V gene TRBV6-1; TRBD2 agrees at 12 bases. From germline, CDR1 is MNHNS and CDR2 SASEGT. The V gene end was trimmed by 5 bases and the J gene end by 9 bases; junction bases not matched to a gene: 2. The CDR3 has 13 residues. The CDR3 spells CASSSGLAGEQFF. The DNA of the CDR3 is TGTGCCAGCAGTTCGGGACTAGCGGGTGAGCAGTTCTTC.

As to this clone: The same CDR3 can be traced to other DNA sequences in this sample. The chain couples TRBV30 to TRBJ1-5; D is uncertain. Germline CDR1 is GTSNPN and CDR2 is SVGIG (reference sequence). V was shortened by 1 base and J by 8 bases, with 9 bases between the two germline ends. CDR3 length equals 12 residues. The CDR3 DNA follows: TGTGCCTGGAGTGGAGGGATGAAGCCCCAGCATTTT. Amino acid sequence: CAWSGGMKPQHF. Together with reference TRBV30 and TRBJ1-5, the CDR3 gives the full variable domain: SQTIHQWPATLVQPVGSPLSLECTVEGTSNPNLYWYRQAAGRGLQLLFYSVGIGQISSEVPQNLSASRPQDRQFILSSKKLLLSDSGFYLCAWSGGMKPQHFGDGTRLSIL.

The J gene is TRBJ1-5, the V gene TRBV5-1, with D maybe TRBD1 (6 bases). The CDR3 runs to 15 residues. Germline V gives CDR1 SGHRS, CDR2 YFSETQ. Trimming cost V 3 bases and J 0 bases, with 10 bases left between them. The CDR3 here is CASSSTGTSNQPQHF. In DNA form, the CDR3 reads TGCGCCAGCAGCTCAACAGGGACTAGCAATCAGCCCCAGCATTTT.

This chain uses TRBV9 with TRBJ2-5; 8 bases are shared with TRBD1. Trimming cost V 1 base and J 1 base; bases outside gene matches: 6. Germline V CDR1 and CDR2: SGDLS, YYNGEE. This CDR3 spans 16 amino acids. CDR3 DNA: TGTGCCAGCAGCGTACGGGCAGGGGGCCTCCAAGAGACCCAGTACTTC. It yields the protein CASSVRAGGLQETQYF.

V usage is TRBV5-4 and J usage is TRBJ1-1; D may be TRBD1 (5 bases). The V end was cut by 3 bases, the J end by 0 bases, with 12 bases between. The CDR3 contains 15 residues. CDR1 is SGHNT and CDR2 is YYREEE in the germline V gene (reference sequence). The DNA of the CDR3 is TGTGCCAGCAGCTCATGGGGGGGAATGAACACTGAAGCTTTCTTT. Its protein is CASSSWGGMNTEAFF.

This clone has a handful of counts. The rearrangement links TRBV21-1 to TRBJ2-3; TRBD2 is the table's D call and was not checked against the DNA. TRBV21-1 is tagged as a pseudogene. This CDR3 contains 17 residues. DNA for the CDR3: TGTGCCAGCCAAAGGAGGCGGGAGGCCCACACATCAGATACGCAGTATTTT. It translates to CASQRRREAHTSDTQYF.